This is a list of T cell receptor beta chains from one sample in a study of T cells after yellow fever vaccination. TCRdb recomputed calls from the 5' RACE reads with MiXCR, one row per CDR3 protein. The sample contains hundreds of thousands of distinct CDR3 sequences, around 4% of which appear only once. The input for sequencing was PBMCs, taken on the day of the yellow fever booster vaccination. The source is a man between 18 and 35 years old who received the YFV17D yellow fever vaccine. Both conserved end residues are part of each CDR3. The D gene is left open where the match is weak. Not every row has a clone size; where given, it reads once, few, many or a size class.

D | size | J | V | CDR3 | DNA
NA | many | TRBJ1-6 | TRBV5-1 | CASSLEVGSRINSPLHF | TGCGCCAGCAGCTTGGAAGTGGGAAGCAGAATAAATTCACCCCTCCACTTT
NA | many | TRBJ1-2 | TRBV20-1 | CSAPADNYGYTF | TGCAGTGCTCCGGCGGATAACTATGGCTACACCTTC
TRBD2 | few | TRBJ2-5 | TRBV20-1 | CSARDFVAGEQETQYF | TGCAGTGCTAGAGATTTCGTAGCGGGCGAACAAGAGACCCAGTACTTC
NA | many | TRBJ2-3 | TRBV19 | CASTTLAGVATQYF | TGTGCCAGTACTACACTGGCGGGCGTAGCGACGCAGTATTTT
TRBD1 | many | TRBJ2-4 | TRBV20-1 | CSARDPRTGPQNIQYF | TGCAGTGCTAGAGACCCCAGGACAGGGCCACAAAACATTCAGTACTTC
NA | many | TRBJ1-5 | TRBV12-3/TRBV12-4 | CASTPGQSQPQHF | TGTGCCAGCACCCCCGGACAGTCCCAGCCCCAGCATTTT
NA | NA | TRBJ1-3 | TRBV7-2 | CASSLGPHSGNTIYF | TGTGCCAGCAGCTTAGGGCCGCACTCTGGAAACACCATATATTTT
TRBD2 | NA | TRBJ2-1 | TRBV20-1 | CSAPGTSHNEQFF | TGCAGTGCCCCCGGGACTAGCCACAATGAGCAGTTCTTC
NA | few | TRBJ1-5 | TRBV20-1 | CSARGLIGGLSQPQHF | TGCAGTGCTAGAGGTCTGATCGGGGGGCTCAGTCAGCCCCAGCATTTT
NA | many | TRBJ1-1 | TRBV7-2 | CASSKPGQYTEAFF | TGTGCCAGCAGCAAACCGGGACAATACACTGAAGCTTTCTTT
TRBD1 | many | TRBJ2-3 | TRBV7-9 | CASSSLGTGGTDTQYF | TGTGCCAGCAGCTCCCTCGGGACAGGGGGCACAGATACGCAGTATTTT
TRBD2 | many | TRBJ2-1 | TRBV7-6 | CASSKTSGVDNEQFF | TGTGCCAGCAGCAAGACTAGCGGGGTCGACAATGAGCAGTTCTTC
TRBD1 | few | TRBJ1-2 | TRBV20-1 | CSARFSGTDNYGYTF | TGCAGTGCTAGATTCTCCGGGACAGACAACTATGGCTACACCTTC